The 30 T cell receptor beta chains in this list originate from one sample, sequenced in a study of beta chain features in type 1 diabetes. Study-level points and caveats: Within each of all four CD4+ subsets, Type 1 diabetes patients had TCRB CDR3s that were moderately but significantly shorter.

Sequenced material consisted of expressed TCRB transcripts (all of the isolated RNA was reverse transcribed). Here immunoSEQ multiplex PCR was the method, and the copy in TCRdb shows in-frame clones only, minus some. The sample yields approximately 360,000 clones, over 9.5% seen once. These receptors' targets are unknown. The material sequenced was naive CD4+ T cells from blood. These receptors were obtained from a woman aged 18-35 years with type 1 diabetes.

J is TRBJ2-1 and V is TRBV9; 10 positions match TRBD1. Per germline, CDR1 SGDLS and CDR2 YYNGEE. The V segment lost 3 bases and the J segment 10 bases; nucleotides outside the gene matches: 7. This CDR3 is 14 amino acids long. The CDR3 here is CASSAGTGAGEQFF. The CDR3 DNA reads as TGTGCCAGCAGCGCCGGGACAGGGGCTGGGGAGCAGTTCTTC.

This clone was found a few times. This CDR3 reads CAILKDGDTDTQYF. The CDR3 DNA reads as TGTGCCATCCTGAAGGACGGGGACACAGATACGCAGTATTTT. This chain links TRBV10-3 with TRBJ2-3; TRBD2 might be the D (5 bases). Germline V CDR1 and CDR2: ENHRY, SYGVKD. CDR3 length: 14 amino acids. V shed 8 bases and J shed 2 bases, with 14 bases lying between them.

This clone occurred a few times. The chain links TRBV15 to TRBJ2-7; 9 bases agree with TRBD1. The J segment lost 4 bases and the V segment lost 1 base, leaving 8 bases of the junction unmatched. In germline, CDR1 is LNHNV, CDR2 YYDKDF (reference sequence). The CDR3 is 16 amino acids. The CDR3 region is CATSRVRGQGRYEQYF. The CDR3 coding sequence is TGTGCCACCAGCAGAGTGAGGGGACAGGGAAGGTACGAGCAGTACTTC.

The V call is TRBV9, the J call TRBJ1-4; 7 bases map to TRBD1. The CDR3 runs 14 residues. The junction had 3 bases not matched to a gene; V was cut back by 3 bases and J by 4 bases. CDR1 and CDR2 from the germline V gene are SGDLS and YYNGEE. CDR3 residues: CASSEGQHNEKLFF. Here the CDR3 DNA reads TGTGCCAGCAGCGAGGGACAGCATAATGAAAAACTGTTTTTT. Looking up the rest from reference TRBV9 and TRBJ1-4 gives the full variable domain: DSGVTQTPKHLITATGQRVTLRCSPRSGDLSVYWYQQSLDQGLQFLIQYYNGEERAKGNILERFSAQQFPDLHSELNLSSLELGDSALYFCASSEGQHNEKLFFGSGTQLSVL.

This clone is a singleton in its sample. The CDR3 DNA sequence: TGTGCCAGCAGCTTGCGGGGTAGGTACACTGAAGCTTTCTTT. Protein product: CASSLRGRYTEAFF. This rearrangement joins TRBV5-6 to TRBJ1-1; no clear D gene. Per germline, CDR1 SGHDT and CDR2 YYEEEE. CDR3 length: 14 residues. V lost 1 base, J lost 3 bases, and 10 bases lay in between. Variable domain in full (rest from reference TRBV5-6 and TRBJ1-1): DAGVTQSPTHLIKTRGQQVTLRCSPKSGHDTVSWYQQALGQGPQFIFQYYEEEERQRGNFPDRFSGHQFPNYSSELNVNALLLGDSALYLCASSLRGRYTEAFFGQGTRLTVV.

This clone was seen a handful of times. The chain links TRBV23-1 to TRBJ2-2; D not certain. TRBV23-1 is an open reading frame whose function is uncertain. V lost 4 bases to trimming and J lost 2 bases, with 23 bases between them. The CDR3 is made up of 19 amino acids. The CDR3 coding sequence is TGCGCCAGCAGTCTACTCCCAGAGCCGACTCGTAATAACACCGGGGAGCTGTTTTTT. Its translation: CASSLLPEPTRNNTGELFF.

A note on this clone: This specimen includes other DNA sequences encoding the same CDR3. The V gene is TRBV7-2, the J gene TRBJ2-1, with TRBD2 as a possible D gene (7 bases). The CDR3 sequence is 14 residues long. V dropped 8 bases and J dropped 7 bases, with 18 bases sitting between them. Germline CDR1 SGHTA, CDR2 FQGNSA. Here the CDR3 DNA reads TGTGCCAGCTCCCTTGTCGGGGGGCCTAATGAGCAGTTCTTC. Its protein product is CASSLVGGPNEQFF.

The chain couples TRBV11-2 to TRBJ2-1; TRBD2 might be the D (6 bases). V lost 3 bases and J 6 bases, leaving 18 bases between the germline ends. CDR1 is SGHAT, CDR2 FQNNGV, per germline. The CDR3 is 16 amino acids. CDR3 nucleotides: TGTGCCAGCAGCTTGCCCCGCGGGGTGGGCGTCAATGAGCAGTTCTTC. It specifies CASSLPRGVGVNEQFF.

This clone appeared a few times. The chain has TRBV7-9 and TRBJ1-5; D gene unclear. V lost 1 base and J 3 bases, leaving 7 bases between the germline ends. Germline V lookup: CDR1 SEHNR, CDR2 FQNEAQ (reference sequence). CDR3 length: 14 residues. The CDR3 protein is CASSLGLANQPQHF. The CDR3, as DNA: TGTGCCAGCAGCTTAGGACTAGCCAATCAGCCCCAGCATTTT.

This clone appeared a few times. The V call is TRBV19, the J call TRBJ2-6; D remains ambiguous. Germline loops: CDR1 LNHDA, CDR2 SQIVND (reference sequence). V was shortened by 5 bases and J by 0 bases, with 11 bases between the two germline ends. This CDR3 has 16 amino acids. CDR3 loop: CASSPPGLSGANVLTF. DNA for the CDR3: TGTGCCAGTAGTCCCCCTGGGCTCTCTGGGGCCAACGTCCTGACTTTC.

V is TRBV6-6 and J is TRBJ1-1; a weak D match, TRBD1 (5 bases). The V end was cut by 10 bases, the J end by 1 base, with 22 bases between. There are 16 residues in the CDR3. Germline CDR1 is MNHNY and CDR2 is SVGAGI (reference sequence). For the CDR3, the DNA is TGTGCCACCACCAGTGGGGGGGGACGGAGGAACACTGAAGCTTTCTTT. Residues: CATTSGGGRRNTEAFF.

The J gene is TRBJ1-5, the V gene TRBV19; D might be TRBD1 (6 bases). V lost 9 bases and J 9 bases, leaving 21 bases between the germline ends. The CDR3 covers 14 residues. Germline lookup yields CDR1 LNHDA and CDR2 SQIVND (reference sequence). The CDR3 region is CASTTGFDLGPQHF. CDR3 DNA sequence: TGTGCCAGCACCACAGGGTTCGACCTTGGGCCCCAGCATTTT.

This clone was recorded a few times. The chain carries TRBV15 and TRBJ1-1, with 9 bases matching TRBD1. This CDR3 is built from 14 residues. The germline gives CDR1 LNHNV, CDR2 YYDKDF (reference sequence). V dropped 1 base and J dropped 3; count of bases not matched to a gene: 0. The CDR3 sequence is CATSRGQGDTEAFF. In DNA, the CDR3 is TGTGCCACCAGCAGAGGACAGGGGGACACTGAAGCTTTCTTT.

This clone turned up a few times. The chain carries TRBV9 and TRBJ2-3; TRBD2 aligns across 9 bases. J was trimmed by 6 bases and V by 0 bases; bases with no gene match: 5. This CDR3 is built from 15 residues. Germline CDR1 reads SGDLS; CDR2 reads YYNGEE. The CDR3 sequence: CASSVGVAGDDTQYF. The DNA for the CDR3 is TGTGCCAGCAGCGTAGGGGTAGCGGGGGATGATACGCAGTATTTT.

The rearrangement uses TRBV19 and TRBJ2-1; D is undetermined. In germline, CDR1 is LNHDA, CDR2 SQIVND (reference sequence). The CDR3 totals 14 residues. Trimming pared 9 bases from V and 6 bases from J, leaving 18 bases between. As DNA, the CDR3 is TGTGCCAGCACAAGTCGATTCGTGGCCAATGAGCAGTTCTTC. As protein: CASTSRFVANEQFF. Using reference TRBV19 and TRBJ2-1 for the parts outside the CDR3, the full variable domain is DGGITQSPKYLFRKEGQNVTLSCEQNLNHDAMYWYRQDPGQGLRLIYYSQIVNDFQKGDIAEGYSVSREKKESFPLTVTSAQKNPTAFYLCASTSRFVANEQFFGPGTRLTVL.

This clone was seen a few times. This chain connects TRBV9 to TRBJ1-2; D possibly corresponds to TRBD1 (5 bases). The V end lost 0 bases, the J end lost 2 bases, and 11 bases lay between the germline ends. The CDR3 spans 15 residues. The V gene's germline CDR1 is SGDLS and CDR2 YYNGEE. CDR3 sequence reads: CASSVAGAQNYGYTF. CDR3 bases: TGTGCCAGCAGCGTAGCTGGGGCACAGAACTATGGCTACACCTTC.

In nucleotides, the CDR3 is TGTGCCAGCTCATGGGACAGGGCTAATTCACCCCTCCACTTT. Protein sequence: CASSWDRANSPLHF. The chain carries TRBV18 and TRBJ1-6; TRBD1 aligns across 9 bases. The ends lost 5 bases at V and 6 bases at J; junction bases unmatched: 2. CDR3 length: 14 residues. The germline V gene encodes CDR1 KGHSH and CDR2 LQKENI.

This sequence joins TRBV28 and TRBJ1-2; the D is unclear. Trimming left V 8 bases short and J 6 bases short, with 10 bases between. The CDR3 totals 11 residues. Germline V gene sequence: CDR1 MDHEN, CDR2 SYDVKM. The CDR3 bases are TGTGCCAGCGGCCCCAGCGATGGCTACACCTTC. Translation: CASGPSDGYTF.

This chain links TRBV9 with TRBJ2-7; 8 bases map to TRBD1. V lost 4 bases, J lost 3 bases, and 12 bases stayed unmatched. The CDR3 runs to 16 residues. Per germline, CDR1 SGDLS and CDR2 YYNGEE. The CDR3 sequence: CASSPNVGRGLYEQYF. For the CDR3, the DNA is TGTGCCAGCAGCCCCAATGTCGGCAGGGGGCTCTACGAGCAGTACTTC. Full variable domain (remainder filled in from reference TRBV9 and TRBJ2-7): DSGVTQTPKHLITATGQRVTLRCSPRSGDLSVYWYQQSLDQGLQFLIQYYNGEERAKGNILERFSAQQFPDLHSELNLSSLELGDSALYFCASSPNVGRGLYEQYFGPGTRLTVT.

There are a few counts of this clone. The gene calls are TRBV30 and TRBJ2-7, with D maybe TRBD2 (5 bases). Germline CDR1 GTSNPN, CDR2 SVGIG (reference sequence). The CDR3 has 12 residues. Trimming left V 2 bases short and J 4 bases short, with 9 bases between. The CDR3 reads CAWSPGLYEQYF. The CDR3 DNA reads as TGTGCCTGGAGTCCCGGACTGTACGAGCAGTACTTC.

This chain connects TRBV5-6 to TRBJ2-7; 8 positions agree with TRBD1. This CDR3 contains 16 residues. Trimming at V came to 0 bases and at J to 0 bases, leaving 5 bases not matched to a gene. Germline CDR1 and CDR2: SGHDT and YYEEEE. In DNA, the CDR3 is TGTGCCAGCAGCTTGGCTATGGGACAGGACTCCTACGAGCAGTACTTC. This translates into CASSLAMGQDSYEQYF.

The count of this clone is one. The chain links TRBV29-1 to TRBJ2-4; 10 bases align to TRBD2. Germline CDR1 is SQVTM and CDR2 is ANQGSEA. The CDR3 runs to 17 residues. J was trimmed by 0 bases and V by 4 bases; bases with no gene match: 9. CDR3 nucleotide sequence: TGCAGCGTTGTACTAGCGGGAACCCGGCTAGCCAAAAACATTCAGTACTTC. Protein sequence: CSVVLAGTRLAKNIQYF.

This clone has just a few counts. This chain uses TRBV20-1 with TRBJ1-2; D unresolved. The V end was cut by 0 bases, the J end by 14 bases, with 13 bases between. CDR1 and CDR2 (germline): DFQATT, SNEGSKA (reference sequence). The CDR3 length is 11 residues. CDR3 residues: CSARDMARPTF. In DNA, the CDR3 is TGCAGTGCTAGAGATATGGCTAGACCTACCTTC.

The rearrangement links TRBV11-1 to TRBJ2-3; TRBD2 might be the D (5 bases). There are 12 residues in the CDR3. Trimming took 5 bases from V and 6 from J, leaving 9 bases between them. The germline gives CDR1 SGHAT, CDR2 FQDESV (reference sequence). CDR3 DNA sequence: TGTGCCAGCAGCCCGGGGTTGGATACGCAGTATTTT. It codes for CASSPGLDTQYF.

The CDR3 region has the DNA TGTGCCAGCAGTCCCGGTAGCCGGGACAGCGCCTTCACCTTC. Its translation is CASSPGSRDSAFTF. V gene TRBV28 combines with J gene TRBJ1-2; the match to TRBD1 covers 7 bases. V was clipped by 5 bases and J by 13 bases; unmatched bases: 16. The CDR3 spans 14 residues. Germline V lookup: CDR1 MDHEN, CDR2 SYDVKM.

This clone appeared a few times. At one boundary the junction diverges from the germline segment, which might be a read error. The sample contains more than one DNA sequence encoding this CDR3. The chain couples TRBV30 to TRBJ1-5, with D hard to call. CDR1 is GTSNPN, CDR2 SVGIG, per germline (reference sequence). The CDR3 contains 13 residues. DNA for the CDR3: TGTGCCTGGAGTGTACTAAGCAACCAGCCCCAGCATTTT. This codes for CAWSVLSNQPQHF.

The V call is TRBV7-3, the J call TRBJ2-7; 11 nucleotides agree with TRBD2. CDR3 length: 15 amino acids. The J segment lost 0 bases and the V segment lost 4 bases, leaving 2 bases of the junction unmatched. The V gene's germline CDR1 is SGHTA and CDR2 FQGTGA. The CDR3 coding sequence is TGTGCCAGCAGCTACGGGACTAGCGGCTCCTACGAGCAGTACTTC. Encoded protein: CASSYGTSGSYEQYF.

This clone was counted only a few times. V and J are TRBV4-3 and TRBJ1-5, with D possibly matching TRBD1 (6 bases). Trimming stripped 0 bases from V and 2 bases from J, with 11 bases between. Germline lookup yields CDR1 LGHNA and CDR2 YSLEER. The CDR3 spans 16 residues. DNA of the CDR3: TGCGCCAGCAGCCAAGATCTCAGGGGTGGCAATCAGCCCCAGCATTTT. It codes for CASSQDLRGGNQPQHF.

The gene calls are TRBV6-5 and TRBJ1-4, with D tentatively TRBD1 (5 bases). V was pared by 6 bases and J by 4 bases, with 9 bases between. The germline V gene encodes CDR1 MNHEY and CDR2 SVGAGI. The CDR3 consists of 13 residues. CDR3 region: CASSDSFNEKLFF. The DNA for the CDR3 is TGTGCCAGCAGCGACAGTTTTAATGAAAAACTGTTTTTT.

CDR3 nucleotide sequence: TGTGCCAGCAGCGCAGGGCCCACAGTCTCCAGAAGATCCACAGATACGCAGTATTTT. As protein: CASSAGPTVSRRSTDTQYF. The chain recombines TRBV9 with TRBJ2-3; D perhaps matches TRBD1 (5 bases). Germline lookup yields CDR1 SGDLS and CDR2 YYNGEE. This CDR3 contains 19 residues. Trimming pared 3 bases from V and 2 bases from J, leaving 25 bases between. The full variable domain, rest sourced from reference TRBV9 and TRBJ2-3, is DSGVTQTPKHLITATGQRVTLRCSPRSGDLSVYWYQQSLDQGLQFLIQYYNGEERAKGNILERFSAQQFPDLHSELNLSSLELGDSALYFCASSAGPTVSRRSTDTQYFGPGTRLTVL.